The subject of this entry is one T cell receptor beta chain. In this sample, this clonotype turned up once. The antigen it recognizes is unknown. Base-call qualities are not available, and no considerably larger clone is one nucleotide away. A single read constitutes weak evidence. TCR beta CDR3 regions were amplified from RNA transcripts for repertoire sequencing. A first-round RT-PCR used HTBI primers with the Qiagen OneStep RT-PCR kit, followed by a second-round multiplex PCR, size selection and purification. The libraries underwent paired-end sequencing with 100 bp reads on an Illumina HiSeq2000. Concerning the study's data processing: SOAPnuke was used to process the reads, throwing out any read that had adapters, had uncalled bases, had a mean Phred below 15, or lacked an exact constant-primer or identifier match. COPE v1.2.5 was used to merge high-quality paired reads. Each unique nucleotide sequence was defined as a clonotype, and clonotypes were aligned to IMGT TRB V, D and J references with MiTCR v1.1. Only V-J combinations with frequency above 0.0001 were analysed, covering approximately 99% of repertoires. A TCR clonal expansion and chaos score per V-J combination was defined as the ratio of F50 clonal expansion to chaos observed in the TCRdist matrix. Welch's t-statistics and random forest were used to reduce features to about 13 V-J combinations, which were fed into a naive Bayes classifier. The similarity between thyroid and blood repertoires was quantified using the Morisita-Horn index. In TCRdb, the public reads were trimmed at Q25 with fastp and aligned with MiXCR, with productive beta chains retained. Rows merge per CDR3 protein into single entries with the most common DNA and genes. The V and J calls, along with clone size, are taken from TCRdb and not from the paper's own processing. This sample has hundreds of thousands of distinct CDR3 sequences in its table, and about a fifth of those were observed once. The top ten clones comprise around 6.9% of the sample.

Stable hyperthyroidism was defined as no progression to ophthalmopathy within 18 months of follow-up. Hyperthyroidism patients were newly diagnosed, were aged 18 to 65 years, and had a disease duration under 2 months. Patients with other autoimmune diseases, uncontrolled infections, pregnancy or lactation were excluded from the study. Diagnosis was based on clinical symptoms, serum thyroxine, TRAb, thyroid ultrasound and orbital computed tomography. PBMCs were isolated from about 10 ml of fresh peripheral blood by Ficoll-Paque density gradient centrifugation. Trizol reagent was used to extract the total RNA, and its quality was then checked on an Agilent 2100 Bioanalyzer. This sample stems from a study of Graves' ophthalmopathy and Graves' hyperthyroidism listed by TCRdb under 2018. Context from the whole study: Peripheral blood was collected at initial diagnosis, before any treatment. The study used signatures of the TCR beta repertoire to tell Graves' ophthalmopathy apart from Graves' hyperthyroidism and to predict which patients would progress to ophthalmopathy. In total, 135 blood samples were TCR-sequenced: fewer than 50 ophthalmopathy, approximately 80 hyperthyroidism and about 17 hyperthyroidism-to-ophthalmopathy patients. To explore V-J signatures that distinguish ophthalmopathy from hyperthyroidism, a discovery set of 100 patients was enrolled, made up of 43 with ophthalmopathy and under 65 with stable hyperthyroidism. An independent validation cohort comprised some 19 hyperthyroidism patients and over 15 patients who later progressed from hyperthyroidism to ophthalmopathy. T-cell repertoires of thyroid tissue and blood were compared in over five hyperthyroidism patients. After sampling, hyperthyroidism patients received methimazole starting at 30 mg daily, and ophthalmopathy patients received high-dose intravenous methylprednisolone. The roughly 99 discovery patients were divided at random into training and test sets in a 7:3 ratio. On the study overall, not on this receptor specifically: Most of the expanded thyroid clonotypes with a frequency above 0.001 were also detected in blood, and it was suggested that the thyroid immune response may be reflected by blood repertoires. The 13-signature model separated ophthalmopathy from stable hyperthyroidism with about 86% sensitivity and about 84% specificity in cross-validation, and 80%/75% in the test set. Sample size was not statistically predetermined, and group allocation was not concealed from the investigators. In validation, the model predicted ophthalmopathy progression with less than 71% sensitivity and 72.22% specificity; roughly 12 predicted patients were CT-confirmed with GO in a median of roughly 6.8 months.

After removal of 7 bases from V and 10 bases from J, the junction retains 6 bases not matched to a gene. As encoded in the germline V gene, CDR1 is KGHSH while CDR2 is LQKENI. From cysteine to phenylalanine, the CDR3 is 11 amino acids long. Only CDR3 DNA remains: 33 bases, in frame from the first base. The chain links TRBV18 with TRBJ2-7, with 8 bases in between that match TRBD2. This TCR came from a woman in her late teens or twenties with stable Graves' hyperthyroidism. Some clones in this sample may be carry-over from other donors' samples. Donor details come from another sample of the same person, matched by shared clones. The sequencing sample was made of peripheral blood. The sequenced DNA: TGTGCCAGCTTACCGGGACTAGATCAGTACTTC. Its amino acids are CASLPGLDQYF.